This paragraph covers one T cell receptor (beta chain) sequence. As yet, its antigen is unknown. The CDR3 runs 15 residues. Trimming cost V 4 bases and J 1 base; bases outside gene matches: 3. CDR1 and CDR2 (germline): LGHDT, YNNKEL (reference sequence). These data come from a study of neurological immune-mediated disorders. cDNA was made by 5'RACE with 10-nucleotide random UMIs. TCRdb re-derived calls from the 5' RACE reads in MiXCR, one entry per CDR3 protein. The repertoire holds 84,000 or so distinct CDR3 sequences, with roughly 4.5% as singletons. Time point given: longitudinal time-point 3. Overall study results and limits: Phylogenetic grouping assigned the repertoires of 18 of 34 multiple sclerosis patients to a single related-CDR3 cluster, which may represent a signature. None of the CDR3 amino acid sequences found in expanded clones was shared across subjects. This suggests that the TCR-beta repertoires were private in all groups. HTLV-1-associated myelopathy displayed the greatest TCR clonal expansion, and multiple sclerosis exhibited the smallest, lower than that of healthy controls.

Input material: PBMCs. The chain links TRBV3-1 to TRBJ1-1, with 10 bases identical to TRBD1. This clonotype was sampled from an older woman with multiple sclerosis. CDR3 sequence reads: CASSLRTGGNTEAFF. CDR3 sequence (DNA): TGTGCCAGCAGCCTACGGACAGGGGGGAACACTGAAGCTTTCTTT.